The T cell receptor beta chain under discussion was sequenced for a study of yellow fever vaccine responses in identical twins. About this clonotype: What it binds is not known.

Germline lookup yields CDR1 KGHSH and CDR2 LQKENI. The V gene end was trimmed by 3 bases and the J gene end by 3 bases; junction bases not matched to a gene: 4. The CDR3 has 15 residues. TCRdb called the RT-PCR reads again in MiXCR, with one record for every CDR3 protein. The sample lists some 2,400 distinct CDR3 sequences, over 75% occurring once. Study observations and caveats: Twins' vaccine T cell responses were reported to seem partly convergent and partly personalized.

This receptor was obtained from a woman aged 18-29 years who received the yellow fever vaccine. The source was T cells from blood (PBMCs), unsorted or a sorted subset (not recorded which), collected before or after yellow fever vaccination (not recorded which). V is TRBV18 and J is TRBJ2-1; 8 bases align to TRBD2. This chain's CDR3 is CASSPSSGGYNEQFF. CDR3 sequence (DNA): TGTGCCAGCTCACCGTCCAGCGGGGGCTACAATGAGCAGTTCTTC.